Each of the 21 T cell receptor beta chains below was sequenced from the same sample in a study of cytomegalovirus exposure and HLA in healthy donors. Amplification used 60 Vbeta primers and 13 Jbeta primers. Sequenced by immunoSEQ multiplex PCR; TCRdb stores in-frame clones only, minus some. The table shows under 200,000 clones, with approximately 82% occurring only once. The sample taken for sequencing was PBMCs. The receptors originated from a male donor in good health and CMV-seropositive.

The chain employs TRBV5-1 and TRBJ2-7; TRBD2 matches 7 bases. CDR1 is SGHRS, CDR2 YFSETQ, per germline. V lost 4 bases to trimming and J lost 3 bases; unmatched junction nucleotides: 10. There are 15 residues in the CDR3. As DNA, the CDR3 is TGCGCCAGCAGCCGGGGGGAGGCCAGGATCTACGAGCAGTACTTC. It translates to CASSRGEARIYEQYF. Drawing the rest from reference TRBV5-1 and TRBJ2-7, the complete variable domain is KAGVTQTPRYLIKTRGQQVTLSCSPISGHRSVSWYQQTPGQGLQFLFEYFSETQRNKGNFPGRFSGRQFSNSRSEMNVSTLELGDSALYLCASSRGEARIYEQYFGPGTRLTVT.

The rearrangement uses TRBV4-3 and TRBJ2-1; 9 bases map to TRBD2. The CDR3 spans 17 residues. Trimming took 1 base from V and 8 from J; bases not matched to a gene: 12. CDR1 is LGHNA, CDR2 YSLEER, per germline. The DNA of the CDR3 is TGCGCCAGCAGCCAAGGGACCCGGGGGCGGGAGGGCCATGAGCAGTTCTTC. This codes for CASSQGTRGREGHEQFF.

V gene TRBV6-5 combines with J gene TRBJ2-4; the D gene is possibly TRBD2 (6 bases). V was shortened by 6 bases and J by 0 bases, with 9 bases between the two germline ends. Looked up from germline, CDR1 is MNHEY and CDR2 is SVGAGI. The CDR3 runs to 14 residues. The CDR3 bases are TGTGCCAGCAGGGAGGGTTTAGCCAAAAACATTCAGTACTTC. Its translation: CASREGLAKNIQYF.

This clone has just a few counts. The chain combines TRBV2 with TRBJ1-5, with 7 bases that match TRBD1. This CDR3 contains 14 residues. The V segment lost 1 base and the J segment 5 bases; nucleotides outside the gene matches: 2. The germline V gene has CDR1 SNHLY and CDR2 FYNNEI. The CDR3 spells CASSEVRGYQPQHF. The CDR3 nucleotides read TGTGCCAGCAGTGAAGTCAGGGGGTATCAGCCCCAGCATTTT.

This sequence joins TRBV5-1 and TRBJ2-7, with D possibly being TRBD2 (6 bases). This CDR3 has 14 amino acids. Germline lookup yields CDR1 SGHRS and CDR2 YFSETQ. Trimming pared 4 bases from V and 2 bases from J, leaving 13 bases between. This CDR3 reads CASSDLASAYEQYF. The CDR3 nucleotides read TGCGCCAGCAGCGACCTAGCGTCTGCCTACGAGCAGTACTTC.

The CDR3 loop is CASSLGEWREQYF. The CDR3 nucleotides read TGTGCCAGCAGCTTAGGGGAGTGGAGGGAGCAGTACTTC. V is TRBV11-3 and J is TRBJ2-7; possibly TRBD2 for D (5 bases). Per the germline V gene, CDR1 is SGHNT and CDR2 is YENEEA. This CDR3 spans 13 amino acids. V shed 1 base and J shed 7 bases, with 11 bases lying between them.

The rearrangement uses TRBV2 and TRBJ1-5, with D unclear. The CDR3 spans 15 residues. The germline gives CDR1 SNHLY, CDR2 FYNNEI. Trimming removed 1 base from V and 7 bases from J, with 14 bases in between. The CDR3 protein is CASSEGAEKAQPQHF. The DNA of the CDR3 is TGTGCCAGCAGTGAAGGGGCAGAAAAGGCCCAGCCCCAGCATTTT.

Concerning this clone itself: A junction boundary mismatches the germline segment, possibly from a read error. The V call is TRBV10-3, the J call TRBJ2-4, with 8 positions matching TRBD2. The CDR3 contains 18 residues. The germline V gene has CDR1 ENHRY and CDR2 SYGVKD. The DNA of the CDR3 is TGTGCCATCAGTGAGTCTGGCTATTCGGGGGGGATCAAAAACAGTCAGTACTTC. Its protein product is CAISESGYSGGIKNSQYF.

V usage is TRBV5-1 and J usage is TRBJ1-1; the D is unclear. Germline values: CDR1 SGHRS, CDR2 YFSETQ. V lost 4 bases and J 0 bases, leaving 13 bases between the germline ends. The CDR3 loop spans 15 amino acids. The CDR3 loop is CASSPREGMNTEAFF. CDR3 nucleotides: TGCGCCAGCAGCCCGCGTGAGGGAATGAACACTGAAGCTTTCTTT.

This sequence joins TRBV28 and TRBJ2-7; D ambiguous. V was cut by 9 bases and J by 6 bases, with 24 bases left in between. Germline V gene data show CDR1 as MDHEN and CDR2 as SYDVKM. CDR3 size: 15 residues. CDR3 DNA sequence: TGTGCCAGTCCACCTGCGGAGAAACTTTTGGGCGAGCAGTACTTC. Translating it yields CASPPAEKLLGEQYF.

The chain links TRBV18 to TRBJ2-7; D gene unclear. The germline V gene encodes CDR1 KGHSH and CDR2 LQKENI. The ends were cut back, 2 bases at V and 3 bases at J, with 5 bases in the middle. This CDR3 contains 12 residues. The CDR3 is CASSPTGYEQYF. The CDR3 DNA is TGTGCCAGCTCACCAACTGGCTACGAGCAGTACTTC.

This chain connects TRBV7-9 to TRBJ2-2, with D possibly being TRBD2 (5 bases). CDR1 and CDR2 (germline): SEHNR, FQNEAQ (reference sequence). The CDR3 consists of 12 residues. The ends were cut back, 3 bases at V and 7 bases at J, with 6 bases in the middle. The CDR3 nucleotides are TGTGCCAGCAGCTTCACTAGCGGGGAGCTGTTTTTT. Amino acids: CASSFTSGELFF.

The DNA for the CDR3 is TGTGCCAGTAGTACTTTTGACAGGGGTTACCCAACTGAAGCTTTCTTT. Translating gives CASSTFDRGYPTEAFF. The rearrangement uses TRBV19 and TRBJ1-1, with 8 bases lining up with TRBD1. The germline CDR1 and CDR2 sequences are LNHDA and SQIVND (reference sequence). V gave up 4 bases and J gave up 5 bases; unmatched junction bases: 12. The length of the CDR3 is 16 residues.

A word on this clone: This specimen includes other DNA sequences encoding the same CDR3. The CDR3 nucleotides read TGTGCCAGCAGTTTGTTAGTGAACACTGAAGCTTTCTTT. It codes for CASSLLVNTEAFF. The chain couples TRBV27 to TRBJ1-1; D is ambiguous. Germline assignment: CDR1 MNHEY and CDR2 SMNVEV (reference sequence). The germline V and J ends were trimmed by 3 bases and 0 bases, with 5 bases remaining between them. This CDR3 has 13 amino acids.

CDR3 protein: CASSLGPSRGIQYF. The CDR3, as DNA: TGTGCCAGCAGCTTAGGGCCTTCAAGGGGCATTCAGTACTTC. V and J are TRBV7-9 and TRBJ2-4, with D maybe TRBD1 (5 bases). The germline gives CDR1 SEHNR, CDR2 FQNEAQ (reference sequence). The CDR3 is 14 amino acids. V gave up 1 base and J gave up 9 bases, with 13 bases separating them.

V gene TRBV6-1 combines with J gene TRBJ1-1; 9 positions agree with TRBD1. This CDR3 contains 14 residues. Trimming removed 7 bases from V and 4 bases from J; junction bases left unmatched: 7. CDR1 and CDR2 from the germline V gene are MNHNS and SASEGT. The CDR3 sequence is CASTVGQGRTEAFF. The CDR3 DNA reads TGTGCCAGCACTGTGGGACAGGGACGCACTGAAGCTTTCTTT.

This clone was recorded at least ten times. The CDR3 spells CASSKIGQGEQYF. In nucleotides, the CDR3 is TGTGCCAGCAGCAAGATTGGACAGGGCGAGCAGTACTTC. V usage is TRBV5-4 and J usage is TRBJ2-7, with 8 bases that match TRBD1. The V and J ends lost 4 bases and 6 bases, in that order; junction bases with no gene match: 6. CDR3 length: 13 residues. The germline V gene encodes CDR1 SGHNT and CDR2 YYREEE (reference sequence).

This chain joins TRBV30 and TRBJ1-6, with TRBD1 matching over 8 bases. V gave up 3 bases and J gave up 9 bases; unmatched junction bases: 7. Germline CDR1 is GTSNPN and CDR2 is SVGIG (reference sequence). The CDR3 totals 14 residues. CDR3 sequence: CAWRVGQVSSPLHF. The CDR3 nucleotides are TGTGCCTGGAGAGTGGGACAGGTGTCTTCACCCCTCCACTTT.

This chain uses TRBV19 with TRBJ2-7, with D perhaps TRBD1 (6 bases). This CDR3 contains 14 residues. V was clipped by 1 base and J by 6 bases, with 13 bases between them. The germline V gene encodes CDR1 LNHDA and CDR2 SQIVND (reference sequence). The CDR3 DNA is TGTGCCAGTAGTATAGCAGGGGATGGGGCCGAGCAGTACTTC. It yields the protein CASSIAGDGAEQYF.

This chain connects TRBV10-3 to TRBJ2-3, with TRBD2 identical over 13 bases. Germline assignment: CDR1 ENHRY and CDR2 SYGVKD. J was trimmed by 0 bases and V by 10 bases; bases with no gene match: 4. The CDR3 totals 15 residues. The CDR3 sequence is CATTSGGGSTDTQYF. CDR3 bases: TGTGCCACAACTAGCGGGGGGGGTAGCACAGATACGCAGTATTTT.

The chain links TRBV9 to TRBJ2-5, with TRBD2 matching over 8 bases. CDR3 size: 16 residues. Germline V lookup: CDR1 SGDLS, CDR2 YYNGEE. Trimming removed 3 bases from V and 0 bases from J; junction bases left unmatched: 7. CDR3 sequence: CASSARTSSYQETQYF. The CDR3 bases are TGTGCCAGCAGCGCCCGGACTAGCAGCTACCAAGAGACCCAGTACTTC.